Detailed here is one T cell receptor beta chain. The data belong to a study of CD8+CD57+ T cells in acquired aplastic anemia. Background on the study: Sorted CD4+ plus CD8+ cells gave DNA averaging roughly 2.9 ug.

For CDR3 and TCR beta VDJ profiling, genomic DNA was the template used. Each CDR3 protein is one row after TCRdb ran MiXCR on the reads. This table holds 150,000 to 200,000 distinct CDR3 sequences, less than 65% found once. The CDR3 covers 14 residues. Germline CDR1 reads SNHLY; CDR2 reads FYNNEI. Trimming took off 4 bases at V and 6 bases at J, with 12 bases between the two ends. The genes are TRBV2 and TRBJ1-4; D possibly corresponds to TRBD1 (5 bases). This clonotype originated in a human donor with severe aplastic anemia or a healthy control (not recorded which). Sequencing was done on a sample of sorted CD4+, CD8+, or CD8+CD57+ T cells (not recorded which) from PBMCs. CDR3 protein: CASSGGRADEKLFF. As DNA, the CDR3 is TGTGCCAGCAGTGGGGGCAGGGCTGATGAAAAACTGTTTTTT. Based on the CDR3 plus reference TRBV2 and TRBJ1-4, the full variable domain is EPEVTQTPSHQVTQMGQEVILRCVPISNHLYFYWYRQILGQKVEFLVSFYNNEISEKSEIFDDQFSVERPDGSNFTLKIRSTKLEDSAMYFCASSGGRADEKLFFGSGTQLSVL.